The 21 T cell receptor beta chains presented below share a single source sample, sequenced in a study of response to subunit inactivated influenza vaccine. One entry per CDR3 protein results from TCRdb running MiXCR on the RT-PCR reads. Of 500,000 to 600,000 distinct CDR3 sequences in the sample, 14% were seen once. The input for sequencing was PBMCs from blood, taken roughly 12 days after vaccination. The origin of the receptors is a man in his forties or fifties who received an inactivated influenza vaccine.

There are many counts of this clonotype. The CDR3 sequence is CASSPGPSYEQYF. The CDR3 DNA reads TGTGCCAGCTCACCGGGACCCTCCTACGAGCAGTACTTC. V and J are TRBV12-3 or TRBV12-4 and TRBJ2-7; D is tentatively TRBD1 or TRBD2 (5 bases each). The ends were cut back, 8 bases at V and 0 bases at J, with 11 bases in the middle. This CDR3 has 13 residues.

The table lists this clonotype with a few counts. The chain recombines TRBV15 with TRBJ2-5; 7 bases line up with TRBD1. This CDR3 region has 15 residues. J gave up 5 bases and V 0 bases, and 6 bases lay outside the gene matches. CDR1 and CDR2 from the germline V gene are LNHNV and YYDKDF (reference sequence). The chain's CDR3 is CATSRDLTGMETQYF. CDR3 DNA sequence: TGTGCCACCAGCAGAGATCTGACAGGGATGGAGACCCAGTACTTC.

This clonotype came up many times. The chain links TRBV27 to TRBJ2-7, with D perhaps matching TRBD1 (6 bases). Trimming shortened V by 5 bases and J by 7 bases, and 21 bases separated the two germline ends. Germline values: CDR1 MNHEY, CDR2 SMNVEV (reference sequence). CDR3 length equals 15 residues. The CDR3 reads CASSPTTTGIGEQYF. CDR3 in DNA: TGTGCCAGCAGTCCAACTACGACAGGAATTGGAGAGCAGTACTTC.

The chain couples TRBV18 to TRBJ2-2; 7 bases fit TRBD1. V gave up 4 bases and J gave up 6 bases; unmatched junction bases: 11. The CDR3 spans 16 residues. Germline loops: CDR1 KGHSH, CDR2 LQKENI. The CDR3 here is CASSQSRQGIAGELFF. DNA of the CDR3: TGTGCCAGCTCACAATCACGACAGGGAATAGCCGGGGAGCTGTTTTTT.

This chain's CDR3 is CASSAYGTRGSTDTQYF. The CDR3 DNA sequence: TGTGCCAGCAGTGCCTATGGGACTCGAGGGTCCACAGATACGCAGTATTTT. This chain uses TRBV12-3 or TRBV12-4 with TRBJ2-3; a weak D match, TRBD2 (6 bases). Trimming left V 5 bases short and J 2 bases short, with 20 bases between. This CDR3 spans 17 amino acids.

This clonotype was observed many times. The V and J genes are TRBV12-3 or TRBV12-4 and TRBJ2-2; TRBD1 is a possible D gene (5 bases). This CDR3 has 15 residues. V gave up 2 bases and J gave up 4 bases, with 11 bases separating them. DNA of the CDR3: TGTGCCAGCAGTTTAAGGGCAGGGTTCACCGGGGAGCTGTTTTTT. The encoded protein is CASSLRAGFTGELFF.

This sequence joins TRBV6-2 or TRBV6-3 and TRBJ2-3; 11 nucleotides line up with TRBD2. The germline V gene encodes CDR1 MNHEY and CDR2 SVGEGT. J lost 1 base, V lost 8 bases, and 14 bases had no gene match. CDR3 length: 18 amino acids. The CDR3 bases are TGTGCCAGCGGGAATGGACTAGCGGGCCTCCCTGGCACAGATACGCAGTATTTT. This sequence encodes CASGNGLAGLPGTDTQYF.

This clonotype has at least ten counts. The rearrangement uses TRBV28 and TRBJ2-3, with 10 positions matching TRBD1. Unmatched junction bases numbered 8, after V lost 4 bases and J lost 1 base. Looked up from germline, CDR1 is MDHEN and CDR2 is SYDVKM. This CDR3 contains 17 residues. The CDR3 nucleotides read TGTGCCAGCAGTTATCCCCGGGACAGGGGTCGCACAGATACGCAGTATTTT. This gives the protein CASSYPRDRGRTDTQYF.

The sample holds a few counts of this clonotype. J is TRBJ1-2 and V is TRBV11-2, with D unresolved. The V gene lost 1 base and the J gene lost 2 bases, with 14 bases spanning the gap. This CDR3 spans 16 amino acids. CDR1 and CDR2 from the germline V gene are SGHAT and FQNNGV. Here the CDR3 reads CASSLGAAPMNYGYTF. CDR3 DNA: TGTGCCAGCAGCTTAGGAGCGGCTCCTATGAACTATGGCTACACCTTC.

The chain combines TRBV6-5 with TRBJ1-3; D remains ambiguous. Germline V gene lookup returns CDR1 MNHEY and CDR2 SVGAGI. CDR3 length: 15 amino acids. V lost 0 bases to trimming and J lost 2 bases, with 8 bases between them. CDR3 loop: CASSYSGGTGNTIYF. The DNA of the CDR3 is TGTGCCAGCAGTTACTCAGGAGGGACTGGAAACACCATATATTTT.

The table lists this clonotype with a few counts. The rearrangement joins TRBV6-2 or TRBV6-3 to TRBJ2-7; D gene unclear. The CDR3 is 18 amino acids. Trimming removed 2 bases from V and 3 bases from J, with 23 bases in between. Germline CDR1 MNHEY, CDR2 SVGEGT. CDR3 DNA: TGTGCCAGCAGTTACCCGGATTATGGAGTATCTATGAGCTACGAGCAGTACTTC. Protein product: CASSYPDYGVSMSYEQYF.

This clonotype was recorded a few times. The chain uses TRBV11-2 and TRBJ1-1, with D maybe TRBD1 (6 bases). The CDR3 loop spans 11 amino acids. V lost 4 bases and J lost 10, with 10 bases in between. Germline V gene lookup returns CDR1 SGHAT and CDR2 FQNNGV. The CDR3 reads CASSSRGRAFF. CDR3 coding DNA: TGTGCCAGCAGCTCCAGGGGTAGAGCTTTCTTT.

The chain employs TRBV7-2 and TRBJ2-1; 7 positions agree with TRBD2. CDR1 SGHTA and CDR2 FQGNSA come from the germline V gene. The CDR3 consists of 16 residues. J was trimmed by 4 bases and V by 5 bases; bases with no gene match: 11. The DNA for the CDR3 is TGTGCCAGCAGCCACCTAGACAGCGGGGCTTACAATGAGCAGTTCTTC. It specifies CASSHLDSGAYNEQFF.

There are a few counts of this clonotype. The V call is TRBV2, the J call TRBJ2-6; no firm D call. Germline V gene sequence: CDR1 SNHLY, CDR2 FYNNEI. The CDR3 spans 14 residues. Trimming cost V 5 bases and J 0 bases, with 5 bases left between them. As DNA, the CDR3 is TGTGCCAGCAGTCCCTACTCTGGGGCCAACGTCCTGACTTTC. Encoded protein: CASSPYSGANVLTF.

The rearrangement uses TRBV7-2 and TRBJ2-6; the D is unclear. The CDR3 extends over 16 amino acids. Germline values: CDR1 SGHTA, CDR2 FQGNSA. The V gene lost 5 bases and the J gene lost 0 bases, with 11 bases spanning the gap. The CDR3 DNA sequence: TGTGCCAGCAGCCGCGTGCTTCCCTCTGGGGCCAACGTCCTGACTTTC. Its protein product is CASSRVLPSGANVLTF.

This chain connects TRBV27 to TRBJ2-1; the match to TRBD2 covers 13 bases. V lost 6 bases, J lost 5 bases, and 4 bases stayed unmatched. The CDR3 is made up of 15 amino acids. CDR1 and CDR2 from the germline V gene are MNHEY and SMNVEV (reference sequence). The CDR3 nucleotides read TGTGCCAGCAGCTCCGGGACTAGCGGGAACAATGAGCAGTTCTTC. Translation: CASSSGTSGNNEQFF.

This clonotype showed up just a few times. The CDR3 DNA reads as TGTGCCAGCAGACCGGACAGGGGATCCTACGAGCAGTACTTC. Encoded protein: CASRPDRGSYEQYF. This rearrangement joins TRBV7-8 to TRBJ2-7, with TRBD1 identical over 9 bases. Germline CDR1 SGHVS, CDR2 FQNEAQ. Unmatched junction bases numbered 4, after V lost 6 bases and J lost 1 base. The CDR3 sequence is 14 residues long.

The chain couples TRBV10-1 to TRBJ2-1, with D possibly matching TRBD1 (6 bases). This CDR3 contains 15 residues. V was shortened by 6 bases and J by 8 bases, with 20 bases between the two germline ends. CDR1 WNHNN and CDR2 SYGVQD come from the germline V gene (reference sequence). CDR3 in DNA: TGCGCCAGCAGGATGACAGGTTACTTTACGGATGAGCAGTTCTTC. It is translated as CASRMTGYFTDEQFF.

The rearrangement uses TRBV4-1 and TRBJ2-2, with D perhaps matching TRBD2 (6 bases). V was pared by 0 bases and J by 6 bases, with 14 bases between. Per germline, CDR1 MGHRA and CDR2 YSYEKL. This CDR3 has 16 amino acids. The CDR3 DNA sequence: TGCGCCAGCAGCCAAGAAGGTACGGGAGCGGCCGGGGAGCTGTTTTTT. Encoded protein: CASSQEGTGAAGELFF.

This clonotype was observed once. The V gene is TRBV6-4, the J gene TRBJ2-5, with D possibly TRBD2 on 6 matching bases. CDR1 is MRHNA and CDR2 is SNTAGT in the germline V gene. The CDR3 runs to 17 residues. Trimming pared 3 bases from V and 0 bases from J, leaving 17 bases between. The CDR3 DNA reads TGTGCCAGCAGTGAGAGATACGGGGACTCGTACCAAGAGACCCAGTACTTC. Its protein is CASSERYGDSYQETQYF.

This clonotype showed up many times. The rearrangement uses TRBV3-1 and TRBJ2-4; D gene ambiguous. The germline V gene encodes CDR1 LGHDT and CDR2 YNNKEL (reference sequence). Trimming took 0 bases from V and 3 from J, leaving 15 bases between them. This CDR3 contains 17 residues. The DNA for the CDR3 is TGTGCCAGCAGCCAAGATGGAACACCGACGGACAAAAACATTCAGTACTTC. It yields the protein CASSQDGTPTDKNIQYF.